The 27 T cell receptor beta chains below all came from one sample that was sequenced in a study of T cells expressing NK-cell markers. For each CDR3 protein, TCRdb gives one entry from its re-call of the 5' RACE reads, without DNA. This table lists about 260,000 distinct CDR3 sequences. Sequenced: blood T cells: a sorted CD56 or NKG2C T cell subset, CD4+ or CD8+ T cells, or bulk PBMC T cells (not recorded which). These receptors were collected from a man younger than 35 in good health.

This sequence joins TRBV14 and TRBJ2-1; TCRdb picks TRBD2, but there is no DNA to check that call. Per germline, CDR1 SGHDN and CDR2 FVKESK. The CDR3 sequence is 16 residues long. The CDR3: CASSQERGGGRDEQFF.

The J gene is TRBJ2-2, the V gene TRBV18; TCRdb designates TRBD1, a call that cannot be tested without DNA. The germline gives CDR1 KGHSH, CDR2 LQKENI. The CDR3 runs 15 residues. The CDR3 sequence is CASSGASGNTGELFF.

The chain has TRBV10-3 and TRBJ2-7; the TRBD2 assignment by TCRdb is unverifiable without DNA. Germline CDR1 reads ENHRY; CDR2 reads SYGVKD. This CDR3 region has 14 residues. This chain's CDR3 is CAISESRGTYEQYF.

The chain uses TRBV29-1 and TRBJ2-1; TCRdb proposes TRBD1, but this gene call is untestable without DNA. The germline V gene encodes CDR1 SQVTM and CDR2 ANQGSEA. The CDR3 is 12 residues long. CDR3 protein: CSSSDRRNEQFF.

This chain links TRBV6-1 with TRBJ1-6; TCRdb lists TRBD1, though no DNA is available to test this call. CDR3 length: 16 residues. Germline CDR1 MNHNS, CDR2 SASEGT. The CDR3 loop reads CASSGGPQGGNSPLHF.

The chain couples TRBV7-6 to TRBJ1-1. The CDR3 contains 15 residues. Germline CDR1 and CDR2: SGHVS and FNYEAQ. This CDR3 reads CASSLGRTRGTEAFF.

This chain uses TRBV6-1 with TRBJ2-1; TCRdb designates TRBD2, a call that cannot be tested without DNA. The length of the CDR3 is 16 residues. The germline gives CDR1 MNHNS, CDR2 SASEGT. The CDR3 protein is CASSLRGTSGYNEQFF.

The chain combines TRBV5-1 with TRBJ1-2; TCRdb's D call, TRBD1, is unchecked because there is no DNA. This CDR3 is 13 amino acids long. Germline V gene lookup returns CDR1 SGHRS and CDR2 YFSETQ. The CDR3 here is CASSAGGRNGYTF.

The genes are TRBV12-3 or TRBV12-4 and TRBJ2-1; with no DNA, the TCRdb D assignment of TRBD1 cannot be verified. This CDR3 contains 14 residues. CDR3 residues: CASRHTTGSSEQFF.

V usage is TRBV4-3 and J usage is TRBJ2-1; TCRdb's D call of TRBD2 is untestable without DNA. The length of the CDR3 is 17 residues. The germline CDR1 and CDR2 sequences are LGHNA and YSLEER. CDR3 loop: CASSQVYGSPFMNEQFF.

The V call is TRBV7-9, the J call TRBJ1-3; TCRdb lists TRBD1, though no DNA is available to test this call. The CDR3 covers 17 residues. Germline V lookup: CDR1 SEHNR, CDR2 FQNEAQ (reference sequence). CDR3 region: CASSFLSTGDLGNTIYF.

V gene TRBV5-1 combines with J gene TRBJ2-5; absent DNA, TCRdb's TRBD2 call cannot be checked. The germline V gene encodes CDR1 SGHRS and CDR2 YFSETQ. This CDR3 is built from 14 residues. The CDR3 loop reads CASSEIADQETQYF.

J is TRBJ2-7 and V is TRBV28; TCRdb reports TRBD2, a call that lacks DNA to check it against. From germline, CDR1 is MDHEN and CDR2 SYDVKM. The CDR3 runs 15 residues. CDR3 in amino acids: CASSLRGGSRYEQYF.

The genes are TRBV27 and TRBJ2-1; checking the TCRdb D call of TRBD2 is not possible without DNA. The V gene's germline CDR1 is MNHEY and CDR2 SMNVEV (reference sequence). The CDR3 has 15 amino acids. The CDR3 loop reads CASSRGLAGGNEQFF.

The genes are TRBV30 and TRBJ2-1; TCRdb indicates TRBD2, and absent DNA this call remains unverified. Germline-derived CDR1 and CDR2 are GTSNPN and SVGIG (reference sequence). The CDR3 covers 11 residues. CDR3: CAWATSGEQFF.

The chain has TRBV19 and TRBJ1-2; TCRdb's assignment of TRBD1 cannot be checked, as there is no DNA. CDR3 size: 18 residues. CDR1 and CDR2 (germline): LNHDA, SQIVND (reference sequence). CDR3 in amino acids: CASSISWQGPKADYGYTF.

This chain uses TRBV20-1 with TRBJ2-1; the D call from TCRdb, TRBD1, cannot be confirmed without DNA. The germline CDR1 and CDR2 sequences are DFQATT and SNEGSKA (reference sequence). CDR3 size: 15 residues. The CDR3 sequence is CSHRERPSSYNEQFF.

The chain uses TRBV7-2 and TRBJ1-5. CDR1 and CDR2 from the germline V gene are SGHTA and FQGNSA. This CDR3 has 14 amino acids. Here the CDR3 reads CASSLAGDLQPQHF.

The CDR3 sequence is CASSLRRDEWGREVEQYF. The chain has TRBV7-6 and TRBJ2-7; TCRdb reports TRBD1, a call that lacks DNA to check it against. The CDR3 has 18 residues. Germline V gives CDR1 SGHVS, CDR2 FNYEAQ.

The chain is built from TRBV18 and TRBJ2-1. The CDR3 is made up of 13 amino acids. Per the germline V gene, CDR1 is KGHSH and CDR2 is LQKENI. CDR3: CASSPLRLGEQFF. Full variable domain (missing parts from reference TRBV18 and TRBJ2-1): NAGVMQNPRHLVRRRGQEARLRCSPMKGHSHVYWYRQLPEEGLKFMVYLQKENIIDESGMPKERFSAEFPKEGPSILRIQQVVRGDSAAYFCASSPLRLGEQFFGPGTRLTVL.

This rearrangement joins TRBV13 to TRBJ2-1; the D gene TCRdb calls, TRBD2, cannot be checked with no DNA. Germline-derived CDR1 and CDR2 are PRHDT and FYEKMQ (reference sequence). The CDR3 is 18 residues long. The CDR3 reads CASSLRGGAAGHYNEQFF.

The rearrangement joins TRBV5-1 to TRBJ1-2; TCRdb indicates TRBD1, and absent DNA this call remains unverified. This CDR3 comprises 18 residues. Germline assignment: CDR1 SGHRS and CDR2 YFSETQ. The CDR3 sequence is CASRHTINRAFPLGGYTF.

The V gene is TRBV10-1, the J gene TRBJ2-1; TCRdb lists TRBD1, though no DNA is available to test this call. This CDR3 contains 17 residues. CDR1 and CDR2 (germline): WNHNN, SYGVQD (reference sequence). The CDR3 region is CASSSNRGAGAGNEQFF.

The chain carries TRBV29-1 and TRBJ1-5; the D call of TRBD1 rests on TCRdb alone, since no DNA is present to check it. This CDR3 contains 12 residues. Germline assignment: CDR1 SQVTM and CDR2 ANQGSEA. CDR3 amino acids: CSVAGANQPQHF.

This chain joins TRBV12-3 or TRBV12-4 and TRBJ1-5. The CDR3 has 14 residues. The CDR3 is CASRLGGALRPQHF.

The V gene is TRBV4-2, the J gene TRBJ1-5; the D call from TCRdb, TRBD1, cannot be confirmed without DNA. CDR1 is LGHNA, CDR2 YNFKEQ, per germline. The CDR3 has 14 amino acids. CDR3 in amino acids: CASSRTGFNQPQHF.

The gene calls are TRBV11-2 and TRBJ2-2. Germline-derived CDR1 and CDR2 are SGHAT and FQNNGV. The CDR3 contains 15 residues. The CDR3 region is CASSLGNRPTGELFF.